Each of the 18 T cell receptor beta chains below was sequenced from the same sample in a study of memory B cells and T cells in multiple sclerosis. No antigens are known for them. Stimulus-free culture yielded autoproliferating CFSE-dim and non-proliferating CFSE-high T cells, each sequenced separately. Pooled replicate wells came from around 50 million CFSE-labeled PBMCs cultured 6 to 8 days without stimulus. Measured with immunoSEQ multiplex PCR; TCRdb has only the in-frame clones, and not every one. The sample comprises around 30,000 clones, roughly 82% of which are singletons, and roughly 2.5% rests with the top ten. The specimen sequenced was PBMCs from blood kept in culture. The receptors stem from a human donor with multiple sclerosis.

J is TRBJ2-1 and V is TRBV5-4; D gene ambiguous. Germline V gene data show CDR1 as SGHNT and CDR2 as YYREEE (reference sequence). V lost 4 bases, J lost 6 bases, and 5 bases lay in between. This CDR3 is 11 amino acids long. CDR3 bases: TGTGCCAGCAGCCTCATCAATGAGCAGTTCTTC. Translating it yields CASSLINEQFF.

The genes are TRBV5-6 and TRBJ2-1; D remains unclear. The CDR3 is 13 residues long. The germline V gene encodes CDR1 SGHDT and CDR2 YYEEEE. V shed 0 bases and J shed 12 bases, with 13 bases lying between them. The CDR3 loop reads CASSLGGQKGQFF. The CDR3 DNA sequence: TGTGCCAGCAGCTTGGGTGGCCAAAAGGGGCAGTTCTTC.

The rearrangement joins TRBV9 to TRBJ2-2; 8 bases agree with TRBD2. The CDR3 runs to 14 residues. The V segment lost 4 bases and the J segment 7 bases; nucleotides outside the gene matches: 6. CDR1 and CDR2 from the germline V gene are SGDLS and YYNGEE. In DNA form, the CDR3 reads TGTGCCAGCAGCCCGAGACTAGCGAGCGGGGAGCTGTTTTTT. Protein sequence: CASSPRLASGELFF.

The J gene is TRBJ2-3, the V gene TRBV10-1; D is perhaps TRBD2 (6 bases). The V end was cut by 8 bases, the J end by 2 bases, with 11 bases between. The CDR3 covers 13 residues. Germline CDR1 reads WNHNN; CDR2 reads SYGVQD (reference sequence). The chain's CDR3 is CASSAGFTDTQYF. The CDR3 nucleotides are TGCGCCAGCTCTGCGGGATTCACAGATACGCAGTATTTT.

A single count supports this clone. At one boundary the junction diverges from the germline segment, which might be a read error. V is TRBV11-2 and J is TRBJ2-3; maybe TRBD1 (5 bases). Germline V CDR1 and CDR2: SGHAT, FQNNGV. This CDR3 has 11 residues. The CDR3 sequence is CASSQGPRTHF. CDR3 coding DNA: TGTGCCAGCAGCCAGGGCCCGAGGACGCATTTT.

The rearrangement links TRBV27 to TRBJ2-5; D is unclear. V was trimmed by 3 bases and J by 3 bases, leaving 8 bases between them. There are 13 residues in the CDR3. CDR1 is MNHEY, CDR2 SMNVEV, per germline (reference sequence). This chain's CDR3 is CASSFGFEETQYF. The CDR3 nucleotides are TGTGCCAGCAGTTTCGGGTTCGAAGAGACCCAGTACTTC.

As DNA, the CDR3 is TGTGCCAGCAGCTTGACGAAAGCAGGGATCCACGAGCAGTACTTC. Translation: CASSLTKAGIHEQYF. The chain combines TRBV7-9 with TRBJ2-7; D possibly corresponds to TRBD1 (5 bases). The germline gives CDR1 SEHNR, CDR2 FQNEAQ (reference sequence). V was shortened by 3 bases and J by 5 bases, with 17 bases between the two germline ends. This CDR3 contains 15 residues.

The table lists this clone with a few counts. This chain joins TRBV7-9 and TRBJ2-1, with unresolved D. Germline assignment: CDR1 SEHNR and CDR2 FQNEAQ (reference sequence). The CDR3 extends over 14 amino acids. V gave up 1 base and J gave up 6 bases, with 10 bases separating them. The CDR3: CASSLVGSSNEQFF. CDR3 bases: TGTGCCAGCAGCTTAGTAGGCTCTAGCAATGAGCAGTTCTTC.

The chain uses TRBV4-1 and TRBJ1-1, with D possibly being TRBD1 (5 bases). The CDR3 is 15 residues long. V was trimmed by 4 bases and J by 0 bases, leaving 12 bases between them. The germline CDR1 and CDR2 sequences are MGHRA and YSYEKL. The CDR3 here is CASSPHGALNTEAFF. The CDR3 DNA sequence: TGCGCCAGCAGCCCCCACGGGGCCTTGAACACTGAAGCTTTCTTT.

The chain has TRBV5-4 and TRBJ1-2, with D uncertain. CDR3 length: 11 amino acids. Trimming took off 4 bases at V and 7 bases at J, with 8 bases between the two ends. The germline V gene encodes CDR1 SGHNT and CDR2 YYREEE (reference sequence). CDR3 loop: CASSVGVGYTF. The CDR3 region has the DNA TGTGCCAGCAGCGTCGGAGTTGGCTACACCTTC.

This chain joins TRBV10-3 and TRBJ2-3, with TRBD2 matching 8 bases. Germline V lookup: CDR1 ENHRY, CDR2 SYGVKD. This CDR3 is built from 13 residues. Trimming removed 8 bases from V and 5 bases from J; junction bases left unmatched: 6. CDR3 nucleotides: TGTGCCATCCGGGGGGGAGTGGGAGATACGCAGTATTTT. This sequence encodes CAIRGGVGDTQYF.

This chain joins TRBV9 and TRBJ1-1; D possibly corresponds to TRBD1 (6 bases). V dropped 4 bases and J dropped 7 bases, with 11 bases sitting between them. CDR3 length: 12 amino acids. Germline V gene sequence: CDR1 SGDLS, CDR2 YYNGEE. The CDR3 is CASSPPDSEAFF. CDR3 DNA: TGTGCCAGCAGCCCCCCGGACAGTGAAGCTTTCTTT.

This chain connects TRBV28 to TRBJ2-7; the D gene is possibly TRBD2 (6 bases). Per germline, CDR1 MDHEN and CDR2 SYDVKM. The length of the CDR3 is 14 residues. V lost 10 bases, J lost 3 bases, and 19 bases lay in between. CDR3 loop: CATNWEEGSYEQYF. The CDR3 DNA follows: TGTGCCACCAATTGGGAGGAAGGTAGCTACGAGCAGTACTTC.

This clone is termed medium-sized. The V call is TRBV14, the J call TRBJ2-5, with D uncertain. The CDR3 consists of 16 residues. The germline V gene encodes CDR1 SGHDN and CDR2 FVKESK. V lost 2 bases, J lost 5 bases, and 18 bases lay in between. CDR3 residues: CASSQRMGRGGETQYF. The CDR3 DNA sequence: TGTGCCAGCAGCCAACGCATGGGTAGAGGTGGGGAGACCCAGTACTTC. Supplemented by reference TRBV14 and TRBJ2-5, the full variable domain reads EAGVTQFPSHSVIEKGQTVTLRCDPISGHDNLYWYRRVMGKEIKFLLHFVKESKQDESGMPNNRFLAERTGGTYSTLKVQPAELEDSGVYFCASSQRMGRGGETQYFGPGTRLLVL.

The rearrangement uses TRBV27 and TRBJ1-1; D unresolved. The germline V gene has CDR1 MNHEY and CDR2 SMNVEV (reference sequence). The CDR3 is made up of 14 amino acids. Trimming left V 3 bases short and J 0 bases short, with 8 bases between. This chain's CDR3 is CASSFRSMNTEAFF. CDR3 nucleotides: TGTGCCAGCAGTTTCCGGTCGATGAACACTGAAGCTTTCTTT.

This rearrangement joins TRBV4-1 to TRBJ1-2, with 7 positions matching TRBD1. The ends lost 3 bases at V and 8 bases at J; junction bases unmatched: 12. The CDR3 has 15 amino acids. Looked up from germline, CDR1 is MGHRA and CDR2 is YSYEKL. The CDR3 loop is CASSQEETGADGYTF. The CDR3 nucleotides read TGCGCCAGCAGCCAGGAAGAAACAGGGGCCGACGGCTACACCTTC.

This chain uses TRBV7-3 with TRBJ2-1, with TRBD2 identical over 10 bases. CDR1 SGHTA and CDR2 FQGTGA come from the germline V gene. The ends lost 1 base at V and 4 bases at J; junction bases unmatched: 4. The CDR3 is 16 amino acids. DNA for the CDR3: TGTGCCAGCAGCTTAAGCTCAGCGGGAGGGTACAATGAGCAGTTCTTC. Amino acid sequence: CASSLSSAGGYNEQFF. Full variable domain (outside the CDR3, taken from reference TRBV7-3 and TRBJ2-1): GAGVSQTPSNKVTEKGKYVELRCDPISGHTALYWYRQSLGQGPEFLIYFQGTGAADDSGLPNDRFFAVRPEGSVSTLKIQRTERGDSAVYLCASSLSSAGGYNEQFFGPGTRLTVL.

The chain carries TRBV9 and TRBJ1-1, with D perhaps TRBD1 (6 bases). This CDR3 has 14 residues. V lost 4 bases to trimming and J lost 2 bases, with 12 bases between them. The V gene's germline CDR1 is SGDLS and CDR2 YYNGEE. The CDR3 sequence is CASSTGTFNTEAFF. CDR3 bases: TGTGCCAGCAGCACCGGGACATTTAACACTGAAGCTTTCTTT. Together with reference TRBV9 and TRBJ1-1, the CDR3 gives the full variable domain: DSGVTQTPKHLITATGQRVTLRCSPRSGDLSVYWYQQSLDQGLQFLIQYYNGEERAKGNILERFSAQQFPDLHSELNLSSLELGDSALYFCASSTGTFNTEAFFGQGTRLTVV.